This passage covers 14 T cell receptor beta chains from one sample sequenced in a study of Tregs in tolerant kidney transplant recipients. Assay used: immunoSEQ multiplex PCR; TCRdb lists only in-frame clones, some missing. The sample records 84,000 or so clones, 80% to 95% being singletons. Recipients received nonmyeloablative bone marrow transplants from related graft donors, with transient mixed chimerism. The sequenced sample was CD4+ T cells from blood (PBMCs), obtained 12 months after the transplant. These receptors all stem from a human patient who received a combined kidney and bone marrow transplant. Some T cells could come from the graft donor.

The chain recombines TRBV7-6 with TRBJ2-2; 9 nucleotides line up with TRBD1. The length of the CDR3 is 16 residues. J was trimmed by 1 base and V by 0 bases; bases with no gene match: 0. CDR1 SGHVS and CDR2 FNYEAQ come from the germline V gene. CDR3: CASSLAGQGNTGELFF. The CDR3, as DNA: TGTGCCAGCAGCTTAGCGGGACAGGGGAACACCGGGGAGCTGTTTTTT.

The chain links TRBV6-5 to TRBJ2-1; 10 bases line up with TRBD2. Germline assignment: CDR1 MNHEY and CDR2 SVGAGI. V shed 5 bases and J 9 bases; nucleotides not matched to a gene: 7. This CDR3 region has 14 residues. The CDR3, as DNA: TGTGCCAGCAGTCAACCGGGACTAGCGCTTGAGCAGTTCTTC. Protein product: CASSQPGLALEQFF.

This clone has more than one count but fewer than ten. The genes are TRBV6-1 and TRBJ1-6; TRBD1 aligns across 7 bases. Germline V gene data show CDR1 as MNHNS and CDR2 as SASEGT. The CDR3 sequence is 13 residues long. V lost 3 bases and J lost 10; bases outside the gene matches: 3. The CDR3, as DNA: TGTGCCAGCAGTGACCGGGACAGATCACCCCTCCACTTT. Amino acid sequence: CASSDRDRSPLHF.

Concerning this clone itself: In the same sample, other DNA sequences code for this CDR3. The V call is TRBV5-8, the J call TRBJ2-7, with D possibly TRBD1 on 5 matching bases. The CDR3 consists of 17 residues. Trimming left V 0 bases short and J 4 bases short, with 20 bases between. Germline V gives CDR1 SGHTS, CDR2 YDEGEE. The CDR3 protein is CASSLVLRVGAGYEQYF. The CDR3 DNA reads as TGTGCCAGCAGCTTGGTGCTCAGGGTAGGTGCCGGGTACGAGCAGTACTTC. The whole variable domain, filled in from reference TRBV5-8 and TRBJ2-7, reads EAGVTQSPTHLIKTRGQQATLRCSPISGHTSVYWYQQALGLGLQFLLWYDEGEERNRGNFPPRFSGRQFPNYSSELNVNALELEDSALYLCASSLVLRVGAGYEQYFGPGTRLTVT.

The CDR3 DNA reads TGTGCCAGCAGCAACAAAGAATCACCCCTCCACTTT. It is translated as CASSNKESPLHF. The J gene is TRBJ1-6, the V gene TRBV5-4; D uncertain. CDR3 size: 12 residues. V was trimmed by 4 bases and J by 10 bases, leaving 9 bases between them. The germline V gene encodes CDR1 SGHNT and CDR2 YYREEE (reference sequence).

The chain employs TRBV4-3 and TRBJ2-3, with a weak D call TRBD1 (7 bases). The V end lost 0 bases, the J end lost 0 bases, and 13 bases lay between the germline ends. Germline V gene data show CDR1 as LGHNA and CDR2 as YSLEER. This CDR3 has 17 residues. CDR3 nucleotide sequence: TGCGCCAGCAGCCAAGAGGCCAGGGGGGCTAGCACAGATACGCAGTATTTT. Residues: CASSQEARGASTDTQYF.

The J gene is TRBJ2-1, the V gene TRBV5-1; D may be TRBD1 (5 bases). This CDR3 spans 13 amino acids. CDR1 is SGHRS and CDR2 is YFSETQ in the germline V gene. Deletions cut 0 bases from V and 5 bases from J, with 6 bases between. CDR3 protein: CASSLDRNNEQFF. In nucleotides, the CDR3 is TGCGCCAGCAGCTTGGACAGGAACAATGAGCAGTTCTTC.

The rearrangement uses TRBV5-4 and TRBJ1-2; D remains unclear. CDR1 and CDR2 from the germline V gene are SGHNT and YYREEE (reference sequence). This CDR3 comprises 13 residues. V was shortened by 0 bases and J by 1 base, with 4 bases between the two germline ends. The CDR3 sequence is CASSLVNNYGYTF. The DNA for the CDR3 is TGTGCCAGCAGCTTGGTCAATAACTATGGCTACACCTTC.

The chain joins TRBV28 to TRBJ1-6; D possibly corresponds to TRBD1 (5 bases). The CDR3 has 16 amino acids. Trimming cost V 7 bases and J 0 bases, with 13 bases left between them. Looked up from germline, CDR1 is MDHEN and CDR2 is SYDVKM. CDR3 sequence (DNA): TGTGCCAGCAAGGGGCCAGCCAGCTCCTATAATTCACCCCTCCACTTT. It codes for CASKGPASSYNSPLHF.

The rearrangement joins TRBV10-3 to TRBJ1-1, with 10 nucleotides matching TRBD1. The CDR3 runs to 15 residues. J was trimmed by 2 bases and V by 8 bases; bases with no gene match: 8. CDR1 is ENHRY, CDR2 SYGVKD, per germline. Here the CDR3 DNA reads TGTGCCATCCGGAGACAGGGGGCTTATAACACTGAAGCTTTCTTT. Protein product: CAIRRQGAYNTEAFF.

The chain carries TRBV5-5 and TRBJ2-7; 7 bases agree with TRBD2. Trimming took 2 bases from V and 0 from J; bases not matched to a gene: 8. Per germline, CDR1 SGHKS and CDR2 YYEKEE (reference sequence). This CDR3 spans 16 amino acids. This CDR3 reads CASSFFSGGNSYEQYF. In nucleotides, the CDR3 is TGTGCCAGCAGCTTTTTTTCCGGGGGGAACTCCTACGAGCAGTACTTC.

The rearrangement links TRBV7-7 to TRBJ2-2; TRBD2 matches 10 bases. CDR1 is SSHAT, CDR2 FNYEAQ, per germline (reference sequence). Trimming removed 1 base from V and 5 bases from J; junction bases left unmatched: 7. The CDR3 spans 17 residues. The CDR3 reads CASSLEPSGSVTGELFF. DNA for the CDR3: TGTGCCAGCAGCTTAGAGCCTAGCGGGAGTGTTACCGGGGAGCTGTTTTTT.

This chain links TRBV7-9 with TRBJ1-4; D uncertain. The CDR3 is made up of 12 amino acids. CDR1 and CDR2 (germline): SEHNR, FQNEAQ (reference sequence). The V and J ends lost 6 bases and 4 bases respectively, with 6 bases between them. CDR3 DNA: TGTGCCAGCAGTATTCTTAATGAAAAACTGTTTTTT. Its translation: CASSILNEKLFF.

J is TRBJ2-1 and V is TRBV29-1; 10 bases align to TRBD2. The CDR3 spans 15 residues. Trimming removed 4 bases from V and 4 bases from J; junction bases left unmatched: 7. In germline, CDR1 is SQVTM, CDR2 ANQGSEA. CDR3 region: CSVVGTSGKYNEQFF. The CDR3 DNA is TGCAGCGTTGTCGGCACTAGCGGGAAGTACAATGAGCAGTTCTTC.